The following is a T cell receptor (beta chain) sequence with its context. Its target is not known. The repertoire was sequenced with immunoSEQ multiplex PCR; TCRdb's copy has only in-frame clones and lacks some. The data contain several thousand clones, 95% to 98% of them singletons. The V gene end was trimmed by 2 bases and the J gene end by 9 bases; junction bases not matched to a gene: 12. Looked up from germline, CDR1 is SEHNR and CDR2 is FQNEAQ (reference sequence). The CDR3 is 16 amino acids. Per sample, roughly 17,000 to 110,000 naive CD8+ cells were sorted. The data stem from a study of naive CD8 T cells in extremely preterm neonates. Study findings and constraints: Shared CDR3 nucleotide sequences: preterm roughly 2.6%, term approximately 0.43%, children 0.025% to 0.035%, adults 0.01%. Relative to older groups, preterm infants had shorter, less trimmed CDR3s with fewer N additions.

The chain has TRBV7-9 and TRBJ1-5, with 8 bases matching TRBD1. This receptor was taken from a human donor in good health. The sequenced sample consisted of naive CD8+ T cells from blood. The CDR3 region is CASSLSGGQGQGPQHF. CDR3 DNA sequence: TGTGCCAGCAGCTTATCTGGCGGACAGGGCCAGGGGCCCCAGCATTTT.